This T cell receptor beta chain was documented in a study of cytotoxic CD8 clonotypes in ibrutinib-treated CLL. Study-wide context: Within the patient group, around 11 were relapsed/refractory and some 16 treatment-naive, and some 18 were IGHV unmutated. General observations from the study: Treatment left the uncommon public clonotypes either contracted or stable in frequency. Different sampling times were used for sustained-remission and progressing patients.

Comments on this clone: Its antigen remains unknown.

Profiled with immunoSEQ multiplex PCR; TCRdb holds only in-frame clones, not every one. The sample has roughly 250,000 clones; 70% are singletons. The V end lost 3 bases, the J end lost 2 bases, and 15 bases lay between the germline ends. This CDR3 contains 16 residues. Germline V gene data show CDR1 as SGHAT and CDR2 as FQDESV (reference sequence). Sample: PBMCs, taken after 24 months of ibrutinib treatment. This sequence originates from a human donor with chronic lymphocytic leukemia. The chain joins TRBV11-1 to TRBJ2-3; possible D gene TRBD1, 6 bases. The CDR3 region has the DNA TGTGCCAGCAGCTTCACCGAGACAGGCAACACAGATACGCAGTATTTT. It specifies CASSFTETGNTDTQYF. The full variable domain, rest sourced from reference TRBV11-1 and TRBJ2-3, is EAEVAQSPRYKITEKSQAVAFWCDPISGHATLYWYRQILGQGPELLVQFQDESVVDDSQLPKDRFSAERLKGVDSTLKIQPAELGDSAMYLCASSFTETGNTDTQYFGPGTRLTVL.